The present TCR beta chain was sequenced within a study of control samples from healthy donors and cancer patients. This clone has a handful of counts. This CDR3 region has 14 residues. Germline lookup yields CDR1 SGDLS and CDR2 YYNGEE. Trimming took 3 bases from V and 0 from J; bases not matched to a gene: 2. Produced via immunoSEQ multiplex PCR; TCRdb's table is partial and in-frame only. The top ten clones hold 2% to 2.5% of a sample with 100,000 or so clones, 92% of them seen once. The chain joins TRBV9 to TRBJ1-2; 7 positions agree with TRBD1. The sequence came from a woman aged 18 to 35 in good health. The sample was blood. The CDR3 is CASSEGATNYGYTF. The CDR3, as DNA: TGTGCCAGCAGCGAGGGGGCGACTAACTATGGCTACACCTTC. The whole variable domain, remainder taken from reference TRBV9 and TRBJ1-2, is DSGVTQTPKHLITATGQRVTLRCSPRSGDLSVYWYQQSLDQGLQFLIQYYNGEERAKGNILERFSAQQFPDLHSELNLSSLELGDSALYFCASSEGATNYGYTFGSGTRLTVV.